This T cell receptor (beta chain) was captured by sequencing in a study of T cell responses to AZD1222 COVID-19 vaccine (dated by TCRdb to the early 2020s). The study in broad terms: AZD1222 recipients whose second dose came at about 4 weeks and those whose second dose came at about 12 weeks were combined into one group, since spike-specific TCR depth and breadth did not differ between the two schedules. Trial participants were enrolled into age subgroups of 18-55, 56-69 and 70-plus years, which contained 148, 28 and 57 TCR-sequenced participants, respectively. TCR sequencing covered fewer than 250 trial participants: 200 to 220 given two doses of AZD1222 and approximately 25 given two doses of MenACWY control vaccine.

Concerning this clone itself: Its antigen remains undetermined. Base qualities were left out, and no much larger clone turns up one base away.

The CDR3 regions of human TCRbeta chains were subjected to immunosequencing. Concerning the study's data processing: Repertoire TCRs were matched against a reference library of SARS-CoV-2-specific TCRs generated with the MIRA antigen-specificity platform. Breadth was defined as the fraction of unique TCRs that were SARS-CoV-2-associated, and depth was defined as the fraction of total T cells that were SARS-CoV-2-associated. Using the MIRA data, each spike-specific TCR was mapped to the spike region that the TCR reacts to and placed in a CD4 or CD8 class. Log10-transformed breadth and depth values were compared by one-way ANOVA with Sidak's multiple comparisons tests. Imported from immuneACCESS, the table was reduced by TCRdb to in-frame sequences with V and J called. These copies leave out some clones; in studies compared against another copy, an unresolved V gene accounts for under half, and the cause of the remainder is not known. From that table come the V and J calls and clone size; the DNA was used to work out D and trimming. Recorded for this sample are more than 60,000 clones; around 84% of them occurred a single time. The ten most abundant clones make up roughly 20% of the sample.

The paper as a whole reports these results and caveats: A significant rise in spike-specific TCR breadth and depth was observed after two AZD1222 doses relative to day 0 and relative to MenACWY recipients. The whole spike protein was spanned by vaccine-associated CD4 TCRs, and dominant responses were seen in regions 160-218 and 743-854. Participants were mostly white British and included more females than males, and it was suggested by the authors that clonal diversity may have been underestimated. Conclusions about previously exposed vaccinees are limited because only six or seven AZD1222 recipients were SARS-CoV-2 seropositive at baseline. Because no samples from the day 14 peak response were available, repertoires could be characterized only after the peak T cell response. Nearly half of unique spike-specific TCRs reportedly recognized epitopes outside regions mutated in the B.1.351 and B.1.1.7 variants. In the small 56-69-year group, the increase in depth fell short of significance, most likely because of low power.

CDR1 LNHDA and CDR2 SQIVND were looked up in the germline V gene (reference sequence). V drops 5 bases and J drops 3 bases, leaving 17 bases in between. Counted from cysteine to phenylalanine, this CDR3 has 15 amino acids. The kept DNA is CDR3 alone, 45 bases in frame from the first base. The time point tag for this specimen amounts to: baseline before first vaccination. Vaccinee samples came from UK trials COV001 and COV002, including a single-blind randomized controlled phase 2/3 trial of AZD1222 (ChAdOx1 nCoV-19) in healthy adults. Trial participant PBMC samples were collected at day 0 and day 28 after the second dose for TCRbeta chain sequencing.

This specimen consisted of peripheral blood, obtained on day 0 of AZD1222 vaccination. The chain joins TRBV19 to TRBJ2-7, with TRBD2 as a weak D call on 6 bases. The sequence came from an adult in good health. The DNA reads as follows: TGTGCCAGTAGTCGAAGGGACTCCCTACTCTACGAGCAGTACTTC. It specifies CASSRRDSLLYEQYF.